This T cell receptor (beta chain) was captured in a study of vaccination and CD4 T cells after COVID-19 (dated by TCRdb to the early 2020s). Regarding the complete study: Every convalescent patient had a positive nasal swab PCR test for SARS-CoV-2, with mild disease in about nine patients and severe disease in one. Control cultures received a CEFX viral epitope pool as the positive control, an HIV-1 Nef peptide pool as the negative control, or no peptide. Post-COVID blood samples from convalescent patients were collected a median of roughly 100 days after diagnosis, with a range of roughly 35 to 170 days. The convalescent cohort included six males and four females, with two Hispanic individuals, seven Caucasians, two Asians and one multiracial person. Participants got two doses of the Pfizer-BioNTech BNT162b2 vaccine (n=8) or two doses of the Moderna mRNA-1273 vaccine (n=2). The time from the second vaccine dose to post-vaccine blood sampling had a median of around 72 days and ranged from roughly 12 to 250 days. The cultures were stimulated with overlapping spike peptide pools from SARS-CoV-2 and from the common cold coronaviruses HCoV-NL63, HCoV-OC43 and HCoV-229E. The spike-specific CD4+ TCR repertoire was compared before and after mRNA vaccination in approximately 9 COVID-19 convalescent patients and several infection-naive healthy vaccine recipients.

Germline trimming amounts to 5 bases on V and 0 bases on J, with 9 as the count of junction bases outside the gene matches. Taken from the germline V gene, the CDR1 and CDR2 loops are SGHTA and FQGNSA. The CDR3 runs 17 residues from the cysteine to the phenylalanine. The only DNA kept is the CDR3, 51 bases in frame from the first base. Interpreted using the paper, the treatment or condition label stands for: approximately 10-day PBMC culture with coronavirus spike peptide pools or control peptides (ViraFEST assay). The ViraFEST assay, used in the study, expanded antigen-specific T cells with peptide pools and then identified the expanded clonotypes through TCR sequencing. The convalescent patients' positive SARS-CoV-2 PCR tests fell between March and December 2020, which was before the Alpha, Beta and Delta variants emerged in the United States. Over 1.5 million PBMCs per well were cultured in IMDM with approximately 5.2% human AB serum and 8 to 10 IU/ml IL-2, plus 10 ug/ml peptide pools. Half of the culture medium was replaced with fresh IL-2-containing medium on days 3 and 7. CD4+ T cells were isolated after about nine days of culture through negative selection using the EasySep CD4+ T cell isolation kit. PBMCs were separated from whole blood using Ficoll-Paque Plus gradient centrifugation and then either used fresh or cryopreserved at -140C. In general, triplicate wells were set up for every culture condition.

The protocol used for the library was PCR. DNA from cultured CD4+ T cells was subjected to TCR sequencing with the Oncomine TCR Beta short-read assay at the Johns Hopkins FTIC core. The QIAamp micro DNA kit was used to extract genomic DNA from the cultured CD4+ T cells. Oncomine TCR Beta libraries from cultured CD4+ T cells were pooled with unique dual indexes and sequenced on an Illumina iSeq 100. Regarding the original processing steps: Non-productive sequences were filtered out, and CDR3s that did not start with C, did not end with F or W, or were shorter than 7 amino acids were discarded. The MANAFEST web application identified antigen-specific clonotypes by comparing peptide-stimulated wells against reference wells and other culture wells. To be called positive, a clone needed an FDR below 0.05, an odds ratio above 5, and a productive frequency above 0.1% in at least two of three replicate wells. Cross-reactive clonotypes were defined as significantly expanded in both SARS-CoV-2 spike wells and at least one common cold coronavirus spike condition. CDR3 homology was assessed with Levenshtein distances (stringdist) and unrooted phylogenetic trees (ape) in R version 3.6.1. The public reads were run again by TCRdb, first through fastp at Q25 and then through MiXCR, and only productive beta chains were kept. Rows matching on CDR3 protein sequence are summarized as one entry with the most common DNA and genes. These V and J calls rely on TCRdb rather than the paper's analysis. This sample holds 15,000 to 19,000 distinct CDR3 sequences; roughly two fifths were observed only once. Of the sample, around 6% falls within the top ten clones.

Overall study results and their limits: Nearly all vaccine-specific clones in convalescent patients (304 of 307) were mono-reactive for SARS-CoV-2 spike rather than cross-reactive with common cold coronaviruses. The number of convalescent patients in the study was relatively small, and the study did not examine early timepoints following natural infection. The median count of SARS-CoV-2-reactive clonotypes went up from 20 to 25 after infection to roughly 38 after vaccination, although the change was not significant. Among the post-vaccine SARS-CoV-2-reactive clones in convalescent patients, a median approximately 86% showed up only after vaccination, which suggests vaccine-specific priming.

This clonotype was detected a few times. Its cognate antigen has yet to be identified. One base away there is no much larger clone; base qualities are not given. Specimen: CD4+ T cells from blood, cultured in vitro, collected before SARS-CoV-2 vaccination. The chain was built from TRBV7-2 and TRBJ2-1, and TRBD2 aligns with 8 junction nucleotides. The sequence came from a human donor who had recovered from COVID-19. The CDR3 is CASSPPKRGSSYNEQFF. Read as DNA, the sequence is TGTGCCAGCAGCCCCCCCAAGCGGGGGAGCTCCTACAATGAGCAGTTCTTC.